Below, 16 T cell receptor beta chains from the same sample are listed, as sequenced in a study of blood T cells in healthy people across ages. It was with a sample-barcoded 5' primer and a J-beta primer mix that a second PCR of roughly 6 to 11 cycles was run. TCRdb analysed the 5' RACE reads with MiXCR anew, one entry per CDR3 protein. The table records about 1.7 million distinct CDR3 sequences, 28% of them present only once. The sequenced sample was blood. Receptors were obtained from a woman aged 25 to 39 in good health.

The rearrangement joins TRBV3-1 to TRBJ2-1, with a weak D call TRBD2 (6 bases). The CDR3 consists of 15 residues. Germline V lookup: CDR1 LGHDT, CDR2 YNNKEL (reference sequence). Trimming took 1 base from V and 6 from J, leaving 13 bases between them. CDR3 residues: CASSQAPGLFNEQFF. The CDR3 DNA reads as TGTGCCAGCAGCCAAGCCCCGGGACTCTTCAATGAGCAGTTCTTC.

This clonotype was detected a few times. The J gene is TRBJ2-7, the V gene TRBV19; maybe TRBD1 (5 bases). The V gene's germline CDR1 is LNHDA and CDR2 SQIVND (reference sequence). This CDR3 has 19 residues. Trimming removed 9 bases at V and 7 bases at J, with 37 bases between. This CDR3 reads CARTPNIPSCRAAVIEQYF. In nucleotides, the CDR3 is TGTGCCAGGACTCCGAATATTCCCTCATGCAGGGCGGCGGTAATAGAGCAGTACTTC.

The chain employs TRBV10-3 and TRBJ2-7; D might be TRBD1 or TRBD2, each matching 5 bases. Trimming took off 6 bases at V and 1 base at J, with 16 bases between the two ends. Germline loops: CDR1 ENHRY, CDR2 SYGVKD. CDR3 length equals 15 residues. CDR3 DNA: TGTGCCATCAGGGTTGGGGACGGCACTTCCTACGAGCAGTACTTC. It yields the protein CAIRVGDGTSYEQYF.

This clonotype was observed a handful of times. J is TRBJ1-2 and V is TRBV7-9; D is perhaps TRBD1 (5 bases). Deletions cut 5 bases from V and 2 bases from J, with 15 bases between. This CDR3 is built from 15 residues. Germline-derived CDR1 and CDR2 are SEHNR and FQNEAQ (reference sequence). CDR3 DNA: TGTGCCAGCAGCCCGCGGGCCCAGGGAAACTATGGCTACACCTTC. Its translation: CASSPRAQGNYGYTF.

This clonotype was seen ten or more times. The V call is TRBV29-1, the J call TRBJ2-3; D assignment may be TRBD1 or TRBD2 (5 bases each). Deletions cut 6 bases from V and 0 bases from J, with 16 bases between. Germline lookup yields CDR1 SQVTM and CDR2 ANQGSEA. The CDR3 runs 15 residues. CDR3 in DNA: TGCAGCGTACCGCTGGGGGTCTCGAGCACAGATACGCAGTATTTT. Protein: CSVPLGVSSTDTQYF.

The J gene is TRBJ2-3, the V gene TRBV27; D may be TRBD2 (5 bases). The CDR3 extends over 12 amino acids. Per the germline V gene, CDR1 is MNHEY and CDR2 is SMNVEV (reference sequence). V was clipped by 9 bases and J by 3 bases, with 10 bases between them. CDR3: CASLGGTDTQYF. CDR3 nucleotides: TGTGCCAGTTTGGGCGGGACAGATACGCAGTATTTT.

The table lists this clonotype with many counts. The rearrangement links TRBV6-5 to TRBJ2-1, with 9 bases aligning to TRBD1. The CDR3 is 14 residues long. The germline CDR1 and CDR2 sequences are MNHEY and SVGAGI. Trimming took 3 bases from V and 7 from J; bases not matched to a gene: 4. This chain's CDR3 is CASSYGTGSNEQFF. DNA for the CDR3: TGTGCCAGCAGTTATGGGACAGGGAGTAATGAGCAGTTCTTC.

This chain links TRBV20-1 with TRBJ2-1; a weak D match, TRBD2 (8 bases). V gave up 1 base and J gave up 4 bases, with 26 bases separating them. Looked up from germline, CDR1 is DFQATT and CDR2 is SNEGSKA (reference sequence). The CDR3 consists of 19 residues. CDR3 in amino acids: CSARGASGQKGGGYNEQFF. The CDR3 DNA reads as TGCAGTGCTAGAGGCGCTAGCGGGCAAAAAGGGGGCGGATACAATGAGCAGTTCTTC.

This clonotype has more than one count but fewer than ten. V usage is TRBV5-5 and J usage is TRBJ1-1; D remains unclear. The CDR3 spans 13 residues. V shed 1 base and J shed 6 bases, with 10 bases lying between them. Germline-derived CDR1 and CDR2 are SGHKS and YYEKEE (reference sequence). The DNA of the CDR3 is TGTGCCAGCAGCTTGTTTTCCTCCCCTGAAGCTTTCTTT. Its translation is CASSLFSSPEAFF.

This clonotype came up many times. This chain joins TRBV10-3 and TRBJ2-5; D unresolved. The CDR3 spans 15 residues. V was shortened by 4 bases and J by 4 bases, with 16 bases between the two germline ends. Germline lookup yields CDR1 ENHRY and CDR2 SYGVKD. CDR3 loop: CAISVNGLAGETQYF. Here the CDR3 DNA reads TGTGCCATCAGTGTAAATGGCCTCGCCGGAGAGACCCAGTACTTC.

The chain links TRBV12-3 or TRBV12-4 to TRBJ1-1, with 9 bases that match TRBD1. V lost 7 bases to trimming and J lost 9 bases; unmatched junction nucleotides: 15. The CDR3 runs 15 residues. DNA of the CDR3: TGTGCCAGCACAGCCTCCTTTCCAGGACAGGGGAAAGCTTTCTTT. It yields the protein CASTASFPGQGKAFF.

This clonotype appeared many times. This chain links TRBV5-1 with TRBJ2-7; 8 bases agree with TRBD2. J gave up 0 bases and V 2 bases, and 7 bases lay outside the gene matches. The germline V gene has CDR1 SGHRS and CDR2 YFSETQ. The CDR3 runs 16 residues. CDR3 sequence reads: CASSFINSGTSYEQYF. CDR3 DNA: TGCGCCAGCAGCTTTATAAATAGCGGGACCTCCTACGAGCAGTACTTC.

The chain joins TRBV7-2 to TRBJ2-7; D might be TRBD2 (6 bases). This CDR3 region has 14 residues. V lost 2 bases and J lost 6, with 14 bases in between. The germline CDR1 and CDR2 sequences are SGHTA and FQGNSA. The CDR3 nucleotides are TGTGCCAGCAGCTTAATTCTGTCGGGAGTCGAGCAGTACTTC. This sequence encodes CASSLILSGVEQYF.

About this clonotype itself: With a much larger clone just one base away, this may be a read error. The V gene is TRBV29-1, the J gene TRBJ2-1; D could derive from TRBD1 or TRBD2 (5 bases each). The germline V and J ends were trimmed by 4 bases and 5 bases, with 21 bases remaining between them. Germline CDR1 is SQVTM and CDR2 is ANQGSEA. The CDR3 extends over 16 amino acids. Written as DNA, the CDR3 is TGCAGCGTTGCTGGTGAGGGGAGCGGAATGGACAATGAGCAGTTCTTC. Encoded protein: CSVAGEGSGMDNEQFF.

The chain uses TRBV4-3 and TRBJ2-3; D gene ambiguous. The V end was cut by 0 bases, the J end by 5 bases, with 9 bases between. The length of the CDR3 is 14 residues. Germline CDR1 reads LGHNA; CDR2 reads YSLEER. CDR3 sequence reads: CASSQDPGLDTQYF. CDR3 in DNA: TGCGCCAGCAGCCAAGACCCAGGCTTAGATACGCAGTATTTT.

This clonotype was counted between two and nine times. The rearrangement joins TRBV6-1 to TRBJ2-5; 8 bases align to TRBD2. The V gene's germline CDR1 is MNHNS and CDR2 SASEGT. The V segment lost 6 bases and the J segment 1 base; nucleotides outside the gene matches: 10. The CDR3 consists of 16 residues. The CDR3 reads CASRLSGGKRQETQYF. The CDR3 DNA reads TGTGCCAGCAGGCTCTCGGGAGGGAAACGCCAAGAGACCCAGTACTTC.